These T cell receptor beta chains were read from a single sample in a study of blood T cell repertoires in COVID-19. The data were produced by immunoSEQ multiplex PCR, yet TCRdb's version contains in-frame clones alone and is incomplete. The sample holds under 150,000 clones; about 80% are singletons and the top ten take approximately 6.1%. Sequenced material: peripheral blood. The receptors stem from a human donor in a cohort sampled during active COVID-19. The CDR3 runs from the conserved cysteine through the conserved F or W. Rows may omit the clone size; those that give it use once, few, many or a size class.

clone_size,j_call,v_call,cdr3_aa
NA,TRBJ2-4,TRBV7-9,CASSFANIQYF
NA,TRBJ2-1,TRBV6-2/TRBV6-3,CASSWQTSGAQKFF
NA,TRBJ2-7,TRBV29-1,CSVEDPTGGTYEQYF
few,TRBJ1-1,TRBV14,CASSQIGGGVNTEAFF
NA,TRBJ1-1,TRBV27,CASSFRARYGGAFF
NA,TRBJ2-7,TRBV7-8,CASSPRTSRYEQYF
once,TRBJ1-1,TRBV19,CASSIGGGANTEAFF
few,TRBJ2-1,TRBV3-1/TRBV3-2,CASSPRGQTNEQFF
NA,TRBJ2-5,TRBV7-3,CASSRGQGETQYF
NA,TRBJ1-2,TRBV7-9,CASSLVAGIQGYTF
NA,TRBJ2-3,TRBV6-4,CASSSVGGGTDTQYF
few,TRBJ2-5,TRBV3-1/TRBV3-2,CASSQCRTGEETQYF
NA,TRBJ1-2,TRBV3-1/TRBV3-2,CASSPRTAATGANYGYTF
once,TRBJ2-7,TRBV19,CASSTRPGQSPYEQYF
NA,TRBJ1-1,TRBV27,CASSPTRTGKAFF